Listed below are T cell receptor beta chains from one sample, sequenced in a study of shared clonotypes between healthy human individuals. Here immunoSEQ multiplex PCR was the method, and the copy in TCRdb shows in-frame clones only, minus some. The sample has about 1.9 million clones; about 94% are singletons. What was sequenced was naive CD8+ T cells from PBMCs. The receptor set was obtained from a man between 18 and 35 years old in good health. Some clones in this sample may be carry-over from other donors' samples. The CDR3 runs from the conserved cysteine through the conserved F or W. Each record gives: CDR3 protein, CDR3 DNA, clone size, D gene, V gene, J gene. D genes are given only for firm matches. Only some rows state a clone size, as once, few, many or a class for expanded clones.

CDR3 protein: CASSLTGYHTIYF; CDR3 DNA: TGTGCCAGCAGCTTAACAGGTTACCACACCATATATTTT; clone size: -; D gene: -; V gene: TRBV28; J gene: TRBJ1-3
CDR3 protein: CASSFNAGGPGNEQFF; CDR3 DNA: TGTGCCAGCAGCTTCAACGCGGGAGGGCCGGGGAATGAGCAGTTCTTC; clone size: -; D gene: TRBD2; V gene: TRBV5-4; J gene: TRBJ2-1
CDR3 protein: CASSLRGHDYSNQPQHF; CDR3 DNA: TGTGCCAGCAGTTTAAGGGGTCATGACTATAGCAATCAGCCCCAGCATTTT; clone size: -; D gene: -; V gene: TRBV28; J gene: TRBJ1-5
CDR3 protein: CASSFGHKPHGYTF; CDR3 DNA: TGTGCCAGCAGCTTTGGACACAAACCCCATGGCTACACCTTC; clone size: few; D gene: -; V gene: TRBV7-9; J gene: TRBJ1-2
CDR3 protein: CASSPLGWASGGYTF; CDR3 DNA: TGTGCCAGCAGCCCTCTGGGGTGGGCGTCGGGTGGCTACACCTTC; clone size: -; D gene: -; V gene: TRBV11-2; J gene: TRBJ1-2
CDR3 protein: CASSLFRDSHSYEQYF; CDR3 DNA: TGTGCCAGCAGTTTATTCCGGGACAGCCACTCCTACGAGCAGTACTTC; clone size: -; D gene: TRBD1; V gene: TRBV28; J gene: TRBJ2-7
CDR3 protein: CAWIRKRGTPYEQYF; CDR3 DNA: TGTGCCTGGATCCGTAAGAGAGGGACCCCCTACGAGCAGTACTTC; clone size: -; D gene: -; V gene: TRBV30; J gene: TRBJ2-7
CDR3 protein: CASSPRSRLYEQYF; CDR3 DNA: TGTGCCAGCAGTCCCCGTAGCAGACTATACGAGCAGTACTTC; clone size: -; D gene: -; V gene: TRBV27; J gene: TRBJ2-7
CDR3 protein: CAAEAPGTGPNEQYF; CDR3 DNA: TGTGCCGCGGAGGCCCCCGGGACAGGGCCTAACGAGCAGTACTTC; clone size: -; D gene: TRBD1; V gene: TRBV28; J gene: TRBJ2-7
CDR3 protein: CASSVEARRDTQYF; CDR3 DNA: TGTGCCAGCAGCGTAGAGGCTAGGAGGGATACGCAGTATTTT; clone size: -; D gene: -; V gene: TRBV9; J gene: TRBJ2-3
CDR3 protein: CASSIRGEQYF; CDR3 DNA: TGTGCCAGCAGCATTCGAGGCGAGCAGTACTTC; clone size: once; D gene: -; V gene: TRBV5-4; J gene: TRBJ2-7
CDR3 protein: CASSVGLQTQQYF; CDR3 DNA: TGCGCCAGCAGTGTTGGACTACAGACACAGCAGTACTTC; clone size: once; D gene: -; V gene: TRBV10-1; J gene: TRBJ2-7
CDR3 protein: CASSLIRQRSTEAFF; CDR3 DNA: TGTGCCAGCAGCTTAATTCGTCAAAGGAGCACTGAAGCTTTCTTT; clone size: -; D gene: -; V gene: TRBV7-3; J gene: TRBJ1-1
CDR3 protein: CASRDRGHYEQYF; CDR3 DNA: TGTGCCAGCCGGGACAGGGGGCACTACGAGCAGTACTTC; clone size: -; D gene: TRBD1; V gene: TRBV6-1; J gene: TRBJ2-7
CDR3 protein: CASSQERHEQFF; CDR3 DNA: TGTGCCAGCAGCCAAGAAAGGCACGAGCAGTTCTTC; clone size: -; D gene: -; V gene: TRBV4-2; J gene: TRBJ2-1
CDR3 protein: CASSSIGNRGYGYTF; CDR3 DNA: TGTGCCAGCAGCTCTATAGGAAACCGCGGGTATGGCTACACCTTC; clone size: -; D gene: -; V gene: TRBV7-9; J gene: TRBJ1-2
CDR3 protein: CASSLGQGVSEAFF; CDR3 DNA: TGCGCCAGCAGCTTGGGACAGGGAGTCTCTGAAGCTTTCTTT; clone size: -; D gene: TRBD1; V gene: TRBV5-1; J gene: TRBJ1-1
CDR3 protein: CASSPRQGRNTEAFF; CDR3 DNA: TGTGCCAGCAGCCCCAGACAGGGGAGGAACACTGAAGCTTTCTTT; clone size: -; D gene: TRBD1; V gene: TRBV7-9; J gene: TRBJ1-1
CDR3 protein: CASARRDSYEQYF; CDR3 DNA: TGTGCCAGCGCACGGCGGGACTCCTACGAGCAGTACTTC; clone size: once; D gene: -; V gene: TRBV9; J gene: TRBJ2-7
CDR3 protein: CASSQGRSSNTGELFF; CDR3 DNA: TGCGCCAGCAGCCAGGGGCGGAGCTCGAACACCGGGGAGCTGTTTTTT; clone size: -; D gene: -; V gene: TRBV4-1; J gene: TRBJ2-2
CDR3 protein: CASNTRGGGGGETQYF; CDR3 DNA: TGTGCCAGCAACACCCGGGGCGGGGGGGGCGGCGAGACCCAGTACTTC; clone size: once; D gene: TRBD2; V gene: TRBV27; J gene: TRBJ2-5
CDR3 protein: CASSFFRDGGANVLTF; CDR3 DNA: TGTGCCAGCAGCTTTTTTCGGGACGGTGGGGCCAACGTCCTGACTTTC; clone size: -; D gene: -; V gene: TRBV13; J gene: TRBJ2-6
CDR3 protein: CSVYEWGTFNTEAFF; CDR3 DNA: TGCAGCGTATATGAATGGGGGACATTTAACACTGAAGCTTTCTTT; clone size: few; D gene: -; V gene: TRBV29-1; J gene: TRBJ1-1
CDR3 protein: CATLGDLYF; CDR3 DNA: TGTGCCACCCTCGGGGACCTGTACTTC; clone size: -; D gene: -; V gene: TRBV6-1; J gene: TRBJ2-7